The 7 T cell receptor beta chains below were found in one sample sequenced in a study of OX40 agonist ivuxolimab in advanced cancers. Only in-frame clones appear in the TCRdb table, and some are missing; sequencing was by immunoSEQ multiplex PCR. The sample contains tens of thousands of clones, about 85% of which appear only once. This specimen was CD4+ or CD8+ T cells sorted from blood, taken in a trial of the OX40 agonist ivuxolimab. The receptors stem from an adult with an advanced solid tumor such as melanoma, head and neck, liver or kidney cancer.

The CDR3, as DNA: TGTGCCAGCAGTGAGCCCCCTGCTCGGTGGGAGGGCTCCTACAATGAGCAGTTCTTC. This translates into CASSEPPARWEGSYNEQFF. The chain carries TRBV2 and TRBJ2-1, with 7 bases fitting TRBD2. V was clipped by 3 bases and J by 0 bases; unmatched bases: 14. Germline lookup yields CDR1 SNHLY and CDR2 FYNNEI. CDR3 size: 19 residues. Looking up the rest from reference TRBV2 and TRBJ2-1 gives the full variable domain: EPEVTQTPSHQVTQMGQEVILRCVPISNHLYFYWYRQILGQKVEFLVSFYNNEISEKSEIFDDQFSVERPDGSNFTLKIRSTKLEDSAMYFCASSEPPARWEGSYNEQFFGPGTRLTVL.

The CDR3, as DNA: TGTGCCAGCAGCCAAGCGGGAGGTGGAGCTGAGCAGTTCTTC. It specifies CASSQAGGGAEQFF. The V gene is TRBV14, the J gene TRBJ2-1, with 7 positions matching TRBD2. V gave up 1 base and J gave up 9 bases; unmatched junction bases: 6. Germline CDR1 SGHDN, CDR2 FVKESK. CDR3 length: 14 residues. The full variable domain, completed using reference TRBV14 and TRBJ2-1, is EAGVTQFPSHSVIEKGQTVTLRCDPISGHDNLYWYRRVMGKEIKFLLHFVKESKQDESGMPNNRFLAERTGGTYSTLKVQPAELEDSGVYFCASSQAGGGAEQFFGPGTRLTVL.

J is TRBJ2-5 and V is TRBV4-2; D remains ambiguous. The J call could be wrong; TRBJ2-7 is a better fit for the DNA end. Germline CDR1 reads LGHNA; CDR2 reads YNFKEQ. The CDR3 loop spans 14 amino acids. The CDR3 sequence is CASQDGFESYEQYF. CDR3 in DNA: TGTGCCAGCCAAGACGGGTTTGAGTCCTACGAGCAGTACTTC.

This chain links TRBV11-2 with TRBJ2-1, with 9 bases fitting TRBD1. This CDR3 contains 15 residues. V gave up 2 bases and J gave up 9 bases; unmatched junction bases: 8. Germline CDR1 and CDR2: SGHAT and FQNNGV. In nucleotides, the CDR3 is TGTGCCAGCAGCTTACCAAGGACAGGGGTTGGTGAGCAGTTCTTC. Encoded protein: CASSLPRTGVGEQFF.

This clone was counted once. The J gene is TRBJ1-4, the V gene TRBV5-1; 9 bases are shared with TRBD1. Losses at the gene ends were 4 bases for V and 4 bases for J; bases not matched to a gene: 11. The CDR3 length is 17 residues. Looked up from germline, CDR1 is SGHRS and CDR2 is YFSETQ. DNA for the CDR3: TGCGCCAGCAGCCTGGGACAGGGCTTGTGGTTTAATGAAAAACTGTTTTTT. This encodes CASSLGQGLWFNEKLFF. Full variable domain (remainder filled in from reference TRBV5-1 and TRBJ1-4): KAGVTQTPRYLIKTRGQQVTLSCSPISGHRSVSWYQQTPGQGLQFLFEYFSETQRNKGNFPGRFSGRQFSNSRSEMNVSTLELGDSALYLCASSLGQGLWFNEKLFFGSGTQLSVL.

The chain combines TRBV29-1 with TRBJ2-2; the D is unclear. This CDR3 is 15 amino acids long. The germline V gene has CDR1 SQVTM and CDR2 ANQGSEA. Trimming removed 2 bases from V and 0 bases from J, with 10 bases in between. The CDR3 DNA reads as TGCAGCGTTGAAAAGTCAGGATCGAACACCGGGGAGCTGTTTTTT. Protein product: CSVEKSGSNTGELFF.

This clone has a handful of counts. The chain carries TRBV10-3 and TRBJ2-2; TRBD2 matches at 14 bases. V was pared by 6 bases and J by 6 bases, with 6 bases of the junction left unmatched. The germline V gene encodes CDR1 ENHRY and CDR2 SYGVKD. This CDR3 has 16 residues. DNA for the CDR3: TGTGCCATCAGCGGGACTAGCGGGAGAGGGCCCGGGGAGCTGTTTTTT. It codes for CAISGTSGRGPGELFF.